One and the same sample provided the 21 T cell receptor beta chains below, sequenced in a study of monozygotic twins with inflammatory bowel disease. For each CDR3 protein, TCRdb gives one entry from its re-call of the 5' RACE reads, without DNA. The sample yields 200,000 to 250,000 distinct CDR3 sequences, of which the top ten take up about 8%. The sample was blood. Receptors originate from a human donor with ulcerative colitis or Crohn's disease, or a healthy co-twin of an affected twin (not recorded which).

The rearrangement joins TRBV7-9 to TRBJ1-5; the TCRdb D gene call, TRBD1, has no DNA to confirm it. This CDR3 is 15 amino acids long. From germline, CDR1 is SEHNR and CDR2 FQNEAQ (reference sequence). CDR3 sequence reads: CASNKEGPANQPQHF.

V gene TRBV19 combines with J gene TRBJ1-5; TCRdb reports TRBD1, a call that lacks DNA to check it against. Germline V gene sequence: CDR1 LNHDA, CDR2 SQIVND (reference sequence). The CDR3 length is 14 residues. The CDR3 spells CASDTWGRNQPQHF. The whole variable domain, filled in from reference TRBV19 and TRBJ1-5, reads DGGITQSPKYLFRKEGQNVTLSCEQNLNHDAMYWYRQDPGQGLRLIYYSQIVNDFQKGDIAEGYSVSREKKESFPLTVTSAQKNPTAFYLCASDTWGRNQPQHFGDGTRLSIL.

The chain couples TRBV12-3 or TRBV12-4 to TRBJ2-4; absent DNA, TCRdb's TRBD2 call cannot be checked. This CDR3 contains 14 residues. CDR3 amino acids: CASSRGQSPPIQYF.

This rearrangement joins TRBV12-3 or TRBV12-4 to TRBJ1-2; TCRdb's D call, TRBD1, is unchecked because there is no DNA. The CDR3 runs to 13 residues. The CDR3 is CASRPTGSEGYTF.

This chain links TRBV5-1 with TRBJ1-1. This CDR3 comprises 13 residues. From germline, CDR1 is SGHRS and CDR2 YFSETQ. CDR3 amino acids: CASSLERYTEAFF.

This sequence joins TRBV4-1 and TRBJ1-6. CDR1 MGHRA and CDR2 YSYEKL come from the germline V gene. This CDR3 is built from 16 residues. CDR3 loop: CASGGMKGPYNSPLHF.

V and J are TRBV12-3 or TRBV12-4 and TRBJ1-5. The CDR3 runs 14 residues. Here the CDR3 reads CASSTDRSNQPQHF.

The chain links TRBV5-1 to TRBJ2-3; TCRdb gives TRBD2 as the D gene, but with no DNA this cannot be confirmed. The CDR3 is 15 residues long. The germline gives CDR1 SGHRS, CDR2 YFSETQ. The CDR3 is CASSFSGGSTDTQYF.

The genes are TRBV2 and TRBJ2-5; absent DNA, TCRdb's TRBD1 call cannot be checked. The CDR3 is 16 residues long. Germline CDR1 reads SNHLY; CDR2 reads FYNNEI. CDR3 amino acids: CASSDGGARVGETQYF. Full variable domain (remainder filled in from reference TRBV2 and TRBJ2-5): EPEVTQTPSHQVTQMGQEVILRCVPISNHLYFYWYRQILGQKVEFLVSFYNNEISEKSEIFDDQFSVERPDGSNFTLKIRSTKLEDSAMYFCASSDGGARVGETQYFGPGTRLLVL.

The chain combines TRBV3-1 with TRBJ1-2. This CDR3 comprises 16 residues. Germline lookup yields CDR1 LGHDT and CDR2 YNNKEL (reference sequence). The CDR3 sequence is CASSQVRAGLLYGYTF.

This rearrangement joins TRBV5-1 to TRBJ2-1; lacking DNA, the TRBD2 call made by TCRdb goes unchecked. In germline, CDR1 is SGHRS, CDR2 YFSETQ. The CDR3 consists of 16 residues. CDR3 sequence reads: CASSLAGTSFPDEQFF. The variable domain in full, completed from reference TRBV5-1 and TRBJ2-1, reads KAGVTQTPRYLIKTRGQQVTLSCSPISGHRSVSWYQQTPGQGLQFLFEYFSETQRNKGNFPGRFSGRQFSNSRSEMNVSTLELGDSALYLCASSLAGTSFPDEQFFGPGTRLTVL.

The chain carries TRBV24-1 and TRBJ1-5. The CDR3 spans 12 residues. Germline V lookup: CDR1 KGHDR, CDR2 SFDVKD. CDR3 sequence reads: CATSTGCQPQHF.

The CDR3 is CSASKLAGERTGELFF. The chain couples TRBV20-1 to TRBJ2-2; TCRdb's D gene call, TRBD2, goes unchecked for lack of DNA. The CDR3 is 16 amino acids. The germline V gene has CDR1 DFQATT and CDR2 SNEGSKA (reference sequence).

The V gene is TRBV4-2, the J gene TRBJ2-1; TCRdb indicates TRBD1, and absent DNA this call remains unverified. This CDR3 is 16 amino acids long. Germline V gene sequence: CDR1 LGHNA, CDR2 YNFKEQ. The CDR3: CASSVPGGLSYNEQFF.

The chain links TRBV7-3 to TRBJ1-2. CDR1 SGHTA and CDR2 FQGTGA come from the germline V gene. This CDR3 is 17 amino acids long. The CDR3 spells CASSSSTGPLLLTGYTF.

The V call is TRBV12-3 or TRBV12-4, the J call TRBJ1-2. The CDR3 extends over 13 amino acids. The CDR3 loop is CASSLAAGYGYTF.

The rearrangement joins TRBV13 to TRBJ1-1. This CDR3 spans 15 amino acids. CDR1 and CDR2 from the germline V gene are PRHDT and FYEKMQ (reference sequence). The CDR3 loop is CASFSLWGGSAEAFF.

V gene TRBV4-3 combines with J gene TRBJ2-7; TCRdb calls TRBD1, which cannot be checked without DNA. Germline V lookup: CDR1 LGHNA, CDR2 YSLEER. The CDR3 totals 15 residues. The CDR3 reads CASSQEFPGPYEQYF.

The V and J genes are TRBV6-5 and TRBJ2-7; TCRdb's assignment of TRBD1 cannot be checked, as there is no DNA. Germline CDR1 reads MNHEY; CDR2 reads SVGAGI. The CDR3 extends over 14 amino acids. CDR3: CASSLLDRDGEQYF.

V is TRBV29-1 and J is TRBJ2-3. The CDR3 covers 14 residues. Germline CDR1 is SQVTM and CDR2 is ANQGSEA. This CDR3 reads CSAEGVTSTDTQYF.

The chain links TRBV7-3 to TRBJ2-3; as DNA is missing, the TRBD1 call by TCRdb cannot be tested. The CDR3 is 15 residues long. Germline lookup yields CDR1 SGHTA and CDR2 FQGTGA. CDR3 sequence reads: CASSSDRGFTDTQYF.